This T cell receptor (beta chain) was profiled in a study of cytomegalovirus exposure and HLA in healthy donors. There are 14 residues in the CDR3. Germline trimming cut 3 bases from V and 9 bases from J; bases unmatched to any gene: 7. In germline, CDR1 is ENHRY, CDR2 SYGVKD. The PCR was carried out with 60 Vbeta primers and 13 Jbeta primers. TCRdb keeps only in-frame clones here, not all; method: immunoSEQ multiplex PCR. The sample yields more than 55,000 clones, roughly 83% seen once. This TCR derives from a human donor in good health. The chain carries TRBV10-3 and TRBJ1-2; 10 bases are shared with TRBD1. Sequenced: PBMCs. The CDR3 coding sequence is TGTGCCATCAGTGATGTCGGGACAGGGGATCGCTACACCTTC. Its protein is CAISDVGTGDRYTF.